The entry below describes one TCR beta chain. The antigen is not known. Generated by immunoSEQ multiplex PCR, the TCRdb table keeps only in-frame clones and is missing some. The sample yields around 150,000 clones, 92% seen once. These data are taken from a study of T cell responses to AZD1222 COVID-19 vaccine. The V gene lost 3 bases and the J gene lost 6 bases, with 11 bases spanning the gap. Germline CDR1 reads KGHSH; CDR2 reads LQKENI. CDR3 size: 13 residues. Broader study findings: Seropositivity was recorded at baseline in only 6 or 7 AZD1222 recipients.

The genes are TRBV18 and TRBJ1-2; a weak D match, TRBD1 (5 bases). The sequencing used peripheral blood, collected 28 days after the second AZD1222 dose. The TCR originated in an adult who received the AZD1222 COVID-19 vaccine. CDR3 region: CASSPNPRDGYTF. Written as DNA, the CDR3 is TGTGCCAGCTCACCGAACCCCAGGGATGGCTACACCTTC.